This TCR beta chain was sequenced during a study of T cell responses to AZD1222 COVID-19 vaccine (dated by TCRdb to 2020 to 2022). Turning to the overall study: AZD1222 recipients whose second dose came at about 4 weeks and those whose second dose came at about 12 weeks were combined into one group, since spike-specific TCR depth and breadth did not differ between the two schedules. A total of under 250 trial participants underwent TCR sequencing, of whom about 210 had received two doses of AZD1222 and some 25 had received two doses of the MenACWY control vaccine. Trial participants were enrolled by age into 18-55, 56-69 and 70-plus year subgroups, with about 150, 28 and 57 TCR-sequenced participants respectively. Results the study describes overall, beyond this receptor: Reportedly, close to half of the unique spike-specific TCRs recognized epitopes lying outside the regions that are mutated in the B.1.351 and B.1.1.7 variants. Conclusions about previously exposed vaccinees were limited because only a handful of AZD1222 recipients were SARS-CoV-2 seropositive at baseline. Most participants were white British and females outnumbered males, and the authors suggested that clonal diversity may have been underestimated. Spike-specific TCR breadth and depth rose significantly after two AZD1222 doses compared with day 0 and with MenACWY recipients. CD4 TCRs associated with the vaccine covered the entire spike protein, and the dominant responses were in regions 160-218 and 743-854. The 56-69-year group was small, and its depth increase did not reach significance, likely because of low power. Because no day 14 peak-response samples were available, repertoires were characterized only after the peak T cell response.

The CDR3 regions of human TCRbeta chains were subjected to immunosequencing. Turning to the authors' computational methods: Repertoire TCRs were matched against a reference library of SARS-CoV-2-specific TCRs generated with the MIRA antigen-specificity platform. Breadth was defined as the fraction of unique TCRs that were SARS-CoV-2-associated, and depth was defined as the fraction of total T cells that were SARS-CoV-2-associated. Each spike-specific TCR was assigned to its reactive spike region and to a CD4 or CD8 class using the MIRA data. Log10-transformed breadth and depth values were compared by one-way ANOVA with Sidak's multiple comparisons tests. This immuneACCESS table, as held by TCRdb, lists in-frame sequences with V and J called but not all clones. Of the missing ones, under half trace to an unresolved V gene in checked studies; the others have no known cause. Clonal size and the V and J genes are those of that table, whereas D and trimming came from the DNA. Here the sample has about 120,000 clones; around 90% occur a single time. 1.5% to 1.9% of the sample is taken by the ten largest.

The time point label here, explained by the study, means: baseline before first vaccination. The vaccinee samples were drawn from two UK trials, COV001 and COV002, one of which was a single-blind randomized controlled phase 2/3 trial testing AZD1222 (ChAdOx1 nCoV-19) in healthy adults. For TCRbeta chain sequencing, PBMC samples from trial participants were taken at day 0 and at day 28 after the second dose. This clone has only one observation. It has no known antigen specificity. The input lacks base qualities; no much larger clone sits a single base away. The TCR sequence derives from an adult in good health. Sequenced material: peripheral blood, taken on day 0 of AZD1222 vaccination.

The DNA sequence is as follows: TGTGCCAGCTCACTCGACAGGGTCTATGGCTACACCTTC. Its amino acids are CASSLDRVYGYTF. Recombination connected TRBV18 to TRBJ1-2; 7 middle bases align to TRBD1. V is pruned by 4 bases and J by 4 bases, leaving 3 bases of the junction without a gene match. The CDR1 and CDR2 encoded by the germline V gene are KGHSH and LQKENI. CDR3 length: 13 amino acids, cysteine to phenylalanine. The CDR3 DNA has 39 bases and is translated from base 1.